The next 3 T cell receptor beta chains were all read from a single sample in a study of blood T cells in healthy people across ages. The use of a sample-barcoded 5' primer and a J-beta primer mix characterized a second PCR of roughly 7 to 11 cycles. TCRdb itself ran the 5' RACE reads through MiXCR, one entry per CDR3 protein. The table has nearly 1 million distinct CDR3 sequences, roughly 51% seen once; the top ten hold about a fifth. The sample consisted of blood. Every receptor here comes from a woman aged 55-69 years in good health.

This chain links TRBV5-5 with TRBJ2-3; either TRBD1 or TRBD2 may fit D (6 bases each). Germline loops: CDR1 SGHKS, CDR2 YYEKEE (reference sequence). CDR3 length: 21 residues. V gave up 6 bases and J gave up 8 bases, with 40 bases separating them. The CDR3 sequence: CASNPNSGFRATLGGRGTQYF. The CDR3 bases are TGTGCCAGCAACCCCAATTCAGGGTTTCGGGCTACGCTAGGGGGGCGAGGTACGCAGTATTTT.

This clonotype is a singleton in its sample. The rearrangement joins TRBV7-9 to TRBJ2-7; the D gene is possibly TRBD1 (6 bases). V was shortened by 7 bases and J by 1 base, with 11 bases between the two germline ends. In germline, CDR1 is SEHNR, CDR2 FQNEAQ (reference sequence). The CDR3 sequence is 13 residues long. The CDR3 protein is CASTTGQSYEQYF. The CDR3 DNA reads as TGTGCCAGCACCACCGGACAGTCCTACGAGCAGTACTTC.

This rearrangement joins TRBV6-2 or TRBV6-3 to TRBJ2-1; D is ambiguous. CDR1 is MNHEY and CDR2 is SVGEGT in the germline V gene. The V end lost 5 bases, the J end lost 1 base, and 12 bases lay between the germline ends. The CDR3 extends over 15 amino acids. The DNA of the CDR3 is TGTGCCAGCAGTCCGGGTAGCCTATCCTACAATGAGCAGTTCTTC. Its protein is CASSPGSLSYNEQFF.